A selection of T cell receptor beta chains follows, all from one sample in a study of T cell changes during pregnancy in multiple sclerosis. Clones were sequenced by immunoSEQ multiplex PCR, and TCRdb holds only the in-frame ones, with some missing. Of 55,000 to 70,000 clones in the sample, roughly nine tenths were seen once. The sequencing used CD4+ T cells from peripheral blood mononuclear cells, collected in the third trimester of pregnancy. The receptors originated from a female donor with multiple sclerosis, enrolled in a pregnancy study. CDR3s include the opening cysteine and the closing phenylalanine or tryptophan. D genes are given only for firm matches. The size of a clone is reported for some rows only, either as once, few or many, or as a class for expanded clones.

j_call: TRBJ2-2; d_call: -; v_call: TRBV9; clone_size: -; cdr3_nt: TGTGCCAGCACCTCACAGTTTTCGAACACCGGGGAGCTGTTTTTT; cdr3_aa: CASTSQFSNTGELFF
j_call: TRBJ1-3; d_call: -; v_call: TRBV18; clone_size: -; cdr3_nt: TGTGCCAGCTCACCACTTGAGGGATTGCTCTCTGGAAACACCATATATTTT; cdr3_aa: CASSPLEGLLSGNTIYF
j_call: TRBJ2-1; d_call: TRBD1; v_call: TRBV5-5; clone_size: -; cdr3_nt: TGTGCCAGCAGCTTGGTCCCCGACAGGGCCCTCCACAATGAGCAGTTCTTC; cdr3_aa: CASSLVPDRALHNEQFF
j_call: TRBJ2-1; d_call: TRBD2; v_call: TRBV18; clone_size: -; cdr3_nt: TGTGCCAGCTCCCATACGACTAGCGGGGGGGCCGGTGAGCAGTTCTTC; cdr3_aa: CASSHTTSGGAGEQFF
j_call: TRBJ1-2; d_call: -; v_call: TRBV30; clone_size: -; cdr3_nt: TGTGCCTGGGGGCGGGGCGATGGCTACACCTTC; cdr3_aa: CAWGRGDGYTF
j_call: TRBJ1-1; d_call: TRBD1; v_call: TRBV11-2; clone_size: few; cdr3_nt: TGTGCCAGCAGCTTAGGGATCCACAGGGGTAACACTGAAGCTTTCTTT; cdr3_aa: CASSLGIHRGNTEAFF
j_call: TRBJ2-7; d_call: TRBD1; v_call: TRBV11-2; clone_size: -; cdr3_nt: TGTGCCAGCAGCTCCCTGAGGGGACAGGGGCTGCACGAGCAGTACTTC; cdr3_aa: CASSSLRGQGLHEQYF
j_call: TRBJ1-5; d_call: -; v_call: TRBV7-6; clone_size: -; cdr3_nt: TGTGCCAGCAGCTTATCGGGAGATCAGCCCCAGCATTTT; cdr3_aa: CASSLSGDQPQHF
j_call: TRBJ1-4; d_call: TRBD1; v_call: TRBV7-2; clone_size: -; cdr3_nt: TGTGCCAGCAGCCCACAGGGGGTTGGTGAAAAACTGTTTTTT; cdr3_aa: CASSPQGVGEKLFF
j_call: TRBJ1-6; d_call: -; v_call: TRBV4-3; clone_size: -; cdr3_nt: TGCGCCAGCAGCCAAGATTCGCCAGGGCGGGGTTCACCCCTCCACTTT; cdr3_aa: CASSQDSPGRGSPLHF
j_call: TRBJ2-3; d_call: -; v_call: TRBV19; clone_size: once; cdr3_nt: TGTGCCAGTAGTATAAGCGGTACCACAGATACGCAGTATTTT; cdr3_aa: CASSISGTTDTQYF
j_call: TRBJ2-3; d_call: TRBD2; v_call: TRBV5-4; clone_size: -; cdr3_nt: TGTGCCAGCAGCTTCGCAGCGGGGGGGCCAGGAGATACGCAGTATTTT; cdr3_aa: CASSFAAGGPGDTQYF
j_call: TRBJ2-6; d_call: -; v_call: TRBV7-6; clone_size: -; cdr3_nt: TGTGTCAGCAGCTTAGTCTCCCGCGCTGGGGCCAACGTCCTGACTTTC; cdr3_aa: CVSSLVSRAGANVLTF
j_call: TRBJ2-3; d_call: -; v_call: TRBV5-1; clone_size: -; cdr3_nt: TGCGCCAGCAGCTTGGGGCAGACTAGCACAGATACGCAGTATTTT; cdr3_aa: CASSLGQTSTDTQYF
j_call: TRBJ1-4; d_call: TRBD1; v_call: TRBV7-2; clone_size: few; cdr3_nt: TGTGCCAGCAGCCCCACCGGGACAGCTAATGAAAAACTGTTTTTT; cdr3_aa: CASSPTGTANEKLFF
j_call: TRBJ2-1; d_call: -; v_call: TRBV6-1; clone_size: -; cdr3_nt: TGTGCCAGCACACTTTACAGGAATGAGCAGTTCTTC; cdr3_aa: CASTLYRNEQFF